Below, 14 T cell receptor beta chains from the same sample are listed, as sequenced in a study of blood T cell repertoires in COVID-19. Here immunoSEQ multiplex PCR was the method, and the copy in TCRdb shows in-frame clones only, minus some. The table records roughly 330,000 clones, 80% to 90% of them present only once. The material sequenced was PBMCs or T cells enriched from blood (not recorded which). These receptor sequences come from a woman aged 25 to 39 who had recovered from COVID-19.

This rearrangement joins TRBV10-3 to TRBJ2-2; 10 bases fit TRBD2. The V gene end was trimmed by 8 bases and the J gene end by 2 bases; junction bases not matched to a gene: 14. This CDR3 contains 18 residues. Germline values: CDR1 ENHRY, CDR2 SYGVKD. CDR3 DNA: TGTGCCATCGCTCGGGGACTAGCGAGGGGGGGAAACACCGGGGAGCTGTTTTTT. It is translated as CAIARGLARGGNTGELFF.

This rearrangement joins TRBV13 to TRBJ1-3; TRBD1 is a possible D gene (6 bases). Deletions cut 0 bases from V and 1 base from J, with 10 bases between. The length of the CDR3 is 16 residues. Looked up from germline, CDR1 is PRHDT and CDR2 is FYEKMQ (reference sequence). The chain's CDR3 is CASSLGPTGSGNTIYF. For the CDR3, the DNA is TGTGCCAGCAGCTTAGGCCCCACAGGGTCTGGAAACACCATATATTTT.

The chain carries TRBV13 and TRBJ2-7; perhaps TRBD2 as D (6 bases). The CDR3 runs to 13 residues. Germline V gene sequence: CDR1 PRHDT, CDR2 FYEKMQ (reference sequence). Trimming removed 1 base at V and 7 bases at J, with 11 bases between. CDR3 sequence (DNA): TGTGCCAGCAGCTTAGAAAGGGCGGGGGAGCAGTACTTC. Translation: CASSLERAGEQYF.

The chain carries TRBV11-3 and TRBJ2-1; D might be TRBD2 (6 bases). The CDR3 runs to 13 residues. The V end lost 2 bases, the J end lost 9 bases, and 11 bases lay between the germline ends. CDR1 SGHNT and CDR2 YENEEA come from the germline V gene. CDR3 loop: CASSLIRGSEQFF. CDR3 coding DNA: TGTGCCAGCAGCTTAATCCGGGGGAGTGAGCAGTTCTTC. Full variable domain (rest looked up from reference TRBV11-3 and TRBJ2-1): EAGVVQSPRYKIIEKKQPVAFWCNPISGHNTLYWYLQNLGQGPELLIRYENEEAVDDSQLPKDRFSAERLKGVDSTLKIQPAELGDSAVYLCASSLIRGSEQFFGPGTRLTVL.

The V and J genes are TRBV5-1 and TRBJ1-1; D is unresolved. The V end lost 0 bases, the J end lost 2 bases, and 5 bases lay between the germline ends. Germline values: CDR1 SGHRS, CDR2 YFSETQ. The length of the CDR3 is 13 residues. Written as DNA, the CDR3 is TGCGCCAGCAGCTTGGCTGTAAACACTGAAGCTTTCTTT. This codes for CASSLAVNTEAFF.

The chain uses TRBV18 and TRBJ2-1, with D perhaps TRBD1 (6 bases). CDR1 is KGHSH, CDR2 LQKENI, per germline. Trimming cost V 2 bases and J 3 bases, with 11 bases left between them. This CDR3 has 15 amino acids. The CDR3 bases are TGTGCCAGCTCACCATCGACAGGACACTACAATGAGCAGTTCTTC. Residues: CASSPSTGHYNEQFF.

This clone was detected only a few times. The chain employs TRBV19 and TRBJ2-7, with D maybe TRBD1 (6 bases). The V gene lost 2 bases and the J gene lost 1 base, with 12 bases spanning the gap. This CDR3 has 15 residues. The germline gives CDR1 LNHDA, CDR2 SQIVND (reference sequence). CDR3 sequence reads: CASSISAGESYEQYF. The CDR3 region has the DNA TGTGCCAGTAGTATATCGGCAGGGGAATCCTACGAGCAGTACTTC.

This clone was observed once. This sequence joins TRBV19 and TRBJ1-6, with 10 positions matching TRBD1. CDR1 is LNHDA and CDR2 is SQIVND in the germline V gene (reference sequence). This CDR3 has 15 amino acids. The junction had 14 bases not matched to a gene; V was cut back by 7 bases and J by 14 bases. CDR3 nucleotide sequence: TGTGCCAGTACTGAGACAGGGGGCCCCCGTTACGCCCTCCACTTT. The encoded protein is CASTETGGPRYALHF.

The rearrangement uses TRBV5-1 and TRBJ1-1; possibly TRBD1 for D (5 bases). Looked up from germline, CDR1 is SGHRS and CDR2 is YFSETQ. The CDR3 is made up of 13 amino acids. Trimming shortened V by 1 base and J by 9 bases, and 13 bases separated the two germline ends. This CDR3 is CASSLWGEEKAFF. Here the CDR3 DNA reads TGCGCCAGCAGCTTGTGGGGGGAGGAGAAAGCTTTCTTT.

The CDR3 sequence is CATRTAGPNSNQPQHF. CDR3 DNA: TGTGCCACCAGGACAGCTGGACCAAATAGCAATCAGCCCCAGCATTTT. J is TRBJ1-5 and V is TRBV10-3; D perhaps matches TRBD1 (6 bases). V shed 10 bases and J shed 0 bases, with 19 bases lying between them. This CDR3 is 16 amino acids long. The V gene's germline CDR1 is ENHRY and CDR2 SYGVKD.

This clone occurred a few times. The chain is built from TRBV5-6 and TRBJ2-1; D possibly corresponds to TRBD2 (6 bases). Germline lookup yields CDR1 SGHDT and CDR2 YYEEEE. The V end lost 4 bases, the J end lost 9 bases, and 17 bases lay between the germline ends. The CDR3 totals 14 residues. The CDR3 coding sequence is TGTGCCAGCAGCCCGGACCCGGAGGGGTCTGAGCAGTTCTTC. Translation: CASSPDPEGSEQFF.

This chain links TRBV6-2 or TRBV6-3 with TRBJ2-3, with TRBD2 as a possible D gene (5 bases). V was shortened by 7 bases and J by 2 bases, with 13 bases between the two germline ends. Germline lookup yields CDR1 MNHEY and CDR2 SVGEGT. The CDR3 has 14 residues. This CDR3 reads CASTPAGNTDTQYF. The CDR3 region has the DNA TGTGCCAGCACCCCTGCCGGGAACACAGATACGCAGTATTTT.

The V and J genes are TRBV29-1 and TRBJ1-3; no clear D. With 7 bases removed from V and 6 bases from J, the gap between germline ends came to 16 bases. Germline values: CDR1 SQVTM, CDR2 ANQGSEA. The CDR3 consists of 13 residues. This chain's CDR3 is CSALPEDLNTIYF. The DNA of the CDR3 is TGCAGCGCCCTCCCGGAGGATCTAAACACCATATATTTT.

The chain recombines TRBV7-2 with TRBJ1-2; weak D call: TRBD1 (5 bases). Looked up from germline, CDR1 is SGHTA and CDR2 is FQGNSA. V gave up 5 bases and J gave up 1 base, with 17 bases separating them. The CDR3 contains 16 residues. CDR3 in DNA: TGTGCCAGCAGCGCACGTAGCGGGACGGATAACTATGGCTACACCTTC. Protein: CASSARSGTDNYGYTF.